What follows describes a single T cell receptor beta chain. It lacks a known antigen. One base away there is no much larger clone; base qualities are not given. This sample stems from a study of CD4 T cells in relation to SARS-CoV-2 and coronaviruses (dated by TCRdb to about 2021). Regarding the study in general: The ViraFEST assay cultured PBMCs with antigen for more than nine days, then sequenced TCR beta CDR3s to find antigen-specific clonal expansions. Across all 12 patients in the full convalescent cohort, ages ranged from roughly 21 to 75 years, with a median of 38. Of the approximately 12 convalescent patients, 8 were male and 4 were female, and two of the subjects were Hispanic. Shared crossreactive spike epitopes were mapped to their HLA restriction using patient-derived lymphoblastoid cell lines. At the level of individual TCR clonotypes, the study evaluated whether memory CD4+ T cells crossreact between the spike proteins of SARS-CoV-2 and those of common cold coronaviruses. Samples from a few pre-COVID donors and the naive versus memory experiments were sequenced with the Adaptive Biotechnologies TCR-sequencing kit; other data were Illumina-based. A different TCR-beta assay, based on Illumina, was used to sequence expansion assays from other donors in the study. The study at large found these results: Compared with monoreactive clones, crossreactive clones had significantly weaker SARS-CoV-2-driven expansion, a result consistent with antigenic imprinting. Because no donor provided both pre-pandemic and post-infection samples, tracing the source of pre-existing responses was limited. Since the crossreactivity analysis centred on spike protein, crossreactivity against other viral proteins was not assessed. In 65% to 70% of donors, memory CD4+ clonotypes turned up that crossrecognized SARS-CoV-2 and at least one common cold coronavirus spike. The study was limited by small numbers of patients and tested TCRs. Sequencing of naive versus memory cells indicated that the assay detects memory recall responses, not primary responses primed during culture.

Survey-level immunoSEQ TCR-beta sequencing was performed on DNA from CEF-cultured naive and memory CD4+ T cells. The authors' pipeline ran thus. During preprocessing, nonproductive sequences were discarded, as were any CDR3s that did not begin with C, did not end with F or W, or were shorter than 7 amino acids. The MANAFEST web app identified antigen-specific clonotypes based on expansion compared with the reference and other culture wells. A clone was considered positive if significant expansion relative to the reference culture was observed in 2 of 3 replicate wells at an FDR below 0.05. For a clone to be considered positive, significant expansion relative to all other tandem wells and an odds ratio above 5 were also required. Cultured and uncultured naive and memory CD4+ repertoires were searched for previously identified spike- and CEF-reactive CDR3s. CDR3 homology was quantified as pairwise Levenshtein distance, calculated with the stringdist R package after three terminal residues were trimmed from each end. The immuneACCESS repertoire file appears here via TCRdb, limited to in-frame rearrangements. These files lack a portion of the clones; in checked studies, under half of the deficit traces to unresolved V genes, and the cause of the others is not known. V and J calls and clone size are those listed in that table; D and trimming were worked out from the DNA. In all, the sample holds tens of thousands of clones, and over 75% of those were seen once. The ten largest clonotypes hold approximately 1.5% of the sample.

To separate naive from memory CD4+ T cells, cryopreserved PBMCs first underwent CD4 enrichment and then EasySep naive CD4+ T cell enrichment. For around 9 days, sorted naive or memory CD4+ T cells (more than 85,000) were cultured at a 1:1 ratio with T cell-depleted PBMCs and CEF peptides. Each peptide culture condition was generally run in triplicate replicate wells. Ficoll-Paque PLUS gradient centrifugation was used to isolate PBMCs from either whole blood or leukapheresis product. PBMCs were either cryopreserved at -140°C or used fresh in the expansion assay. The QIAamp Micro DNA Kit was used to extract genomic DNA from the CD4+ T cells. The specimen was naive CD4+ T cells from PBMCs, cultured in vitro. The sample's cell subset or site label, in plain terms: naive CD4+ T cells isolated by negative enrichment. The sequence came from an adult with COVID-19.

The DNA sequence is as follows: TGTGCCAGCAGTCTACTAGCGGGAGGGCTTGCTGAGCAGTTCTTC. This codes for CASSLLAGGLAEQFF. The V and J segments used are TRBV2 and TRBJ2-1; 13 bases in between match TRBD2. The CDR3 sequence holds 15 residues, the cysteine and phenylalanine included. CDR3 DNA only is kept here, 45 bases in frame from base 1. Trimming leaves V shorter by 5 bases and J shorter by 9 bases, with the junction holding 7 bases beyond the gene matches. CDR1 and CDR2 were assigned from the germline V gene as SNHLY and FYNNEI.